Detailed here is one TCR beta chain. Losses at the gene ends were 3 bases for V and 8 bases for J; bases not matched to a gene: 8. The CDR3 totals 16 residues. Germline V gene data show CDR1 as MNHNY and CDR2 as SVGAGI (reference sequence). Produced via immunoSEQ multiplex PCR; TCRdb's table is partial and in-frame only. The table records around 4,400 clones, nearly 85% of them present only once. This sample stems from a study of hypomethylating agent response in myelodysplastic syndrome. Sequencing used bone marrow, obtained before or after starting hypomethylating agent treatment for myelodysplastic syndrome (not recorded which). This chain uses TRBV6-6 with TRBJ2-1; 12 nucleotides align to TRBD2. The TCR was taken from a human donor with myelodysplastic syndrome. The CDR3 DNA is TGTGCCAGCAGTTATTCCCTAGCGGGGGGGCCACATGAGCAGTTCTTC. It encodes CASSYSLAGGPHEQFF.